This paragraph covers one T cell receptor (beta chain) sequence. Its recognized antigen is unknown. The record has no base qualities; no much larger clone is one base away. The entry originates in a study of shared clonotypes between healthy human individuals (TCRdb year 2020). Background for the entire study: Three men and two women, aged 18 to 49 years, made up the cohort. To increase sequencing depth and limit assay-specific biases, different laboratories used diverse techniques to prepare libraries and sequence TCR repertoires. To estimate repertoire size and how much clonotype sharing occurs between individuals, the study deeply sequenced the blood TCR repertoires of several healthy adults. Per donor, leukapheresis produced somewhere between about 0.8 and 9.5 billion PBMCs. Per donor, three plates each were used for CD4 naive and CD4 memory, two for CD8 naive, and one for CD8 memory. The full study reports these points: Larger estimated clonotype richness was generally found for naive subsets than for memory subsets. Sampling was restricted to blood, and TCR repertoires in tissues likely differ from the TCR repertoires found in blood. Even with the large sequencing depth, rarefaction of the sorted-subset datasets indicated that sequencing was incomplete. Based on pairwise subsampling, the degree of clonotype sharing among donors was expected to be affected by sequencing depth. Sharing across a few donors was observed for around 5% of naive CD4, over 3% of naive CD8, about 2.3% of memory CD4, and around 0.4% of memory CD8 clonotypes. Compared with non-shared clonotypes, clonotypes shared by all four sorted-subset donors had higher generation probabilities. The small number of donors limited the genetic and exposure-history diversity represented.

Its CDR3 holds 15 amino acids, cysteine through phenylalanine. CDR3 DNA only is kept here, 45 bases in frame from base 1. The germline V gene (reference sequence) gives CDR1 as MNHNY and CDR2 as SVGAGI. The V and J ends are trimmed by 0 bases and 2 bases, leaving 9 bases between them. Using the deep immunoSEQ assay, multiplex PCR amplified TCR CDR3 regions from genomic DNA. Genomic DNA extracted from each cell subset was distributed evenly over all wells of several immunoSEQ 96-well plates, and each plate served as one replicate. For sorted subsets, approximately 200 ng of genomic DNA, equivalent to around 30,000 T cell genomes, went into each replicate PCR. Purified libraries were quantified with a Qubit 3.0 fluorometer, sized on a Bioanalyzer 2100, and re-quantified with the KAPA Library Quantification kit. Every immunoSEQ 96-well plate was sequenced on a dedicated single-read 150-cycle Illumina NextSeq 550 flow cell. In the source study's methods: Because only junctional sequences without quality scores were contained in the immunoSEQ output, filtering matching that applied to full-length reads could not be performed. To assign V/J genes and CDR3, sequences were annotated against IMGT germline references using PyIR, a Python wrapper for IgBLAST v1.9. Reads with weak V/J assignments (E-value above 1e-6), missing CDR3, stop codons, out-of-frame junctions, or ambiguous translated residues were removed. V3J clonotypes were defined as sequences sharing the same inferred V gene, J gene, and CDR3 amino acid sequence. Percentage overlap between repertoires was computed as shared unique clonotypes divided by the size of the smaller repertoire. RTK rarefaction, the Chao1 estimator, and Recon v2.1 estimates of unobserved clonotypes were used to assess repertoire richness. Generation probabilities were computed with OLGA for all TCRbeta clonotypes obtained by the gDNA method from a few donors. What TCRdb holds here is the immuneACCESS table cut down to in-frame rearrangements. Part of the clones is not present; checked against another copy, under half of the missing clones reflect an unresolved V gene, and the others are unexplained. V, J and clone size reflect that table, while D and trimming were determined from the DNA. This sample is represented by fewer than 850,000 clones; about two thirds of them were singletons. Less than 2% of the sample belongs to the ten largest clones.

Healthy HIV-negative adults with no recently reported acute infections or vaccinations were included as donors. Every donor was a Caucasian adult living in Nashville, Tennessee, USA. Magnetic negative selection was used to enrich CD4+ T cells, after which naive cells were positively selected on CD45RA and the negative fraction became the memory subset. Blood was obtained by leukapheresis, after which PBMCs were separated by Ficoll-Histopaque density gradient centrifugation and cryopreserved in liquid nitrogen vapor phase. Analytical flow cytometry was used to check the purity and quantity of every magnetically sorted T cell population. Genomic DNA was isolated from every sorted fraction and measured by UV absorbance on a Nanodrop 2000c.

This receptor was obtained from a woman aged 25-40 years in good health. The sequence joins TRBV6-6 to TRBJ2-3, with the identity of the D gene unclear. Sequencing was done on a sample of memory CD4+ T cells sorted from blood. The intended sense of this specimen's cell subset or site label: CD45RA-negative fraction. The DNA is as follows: TGTGCCAGCAGTTACTCCCGGGTTACCACAGATACGCAGTATTTT. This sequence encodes CASSYSRVTTDTQYF.